Following are 29 T cell receptor beta chains from one sample sequenced in a study of blood T cell repertoires in COVID-19. The repertoire was sequenced with immunoSEQ multiplex PCR; TCRdb's copy has only in-frame clones and lacks some. The data show 30,000 to 35,000 clones, 82% seen once. Input material: peripheral blood. These receptors were obtained from a man older than 75 with active or convalescent COVID-19.

V gene TRBV7-3 combines with J gene TRBJ2-7, with 7 bases matching TRBD1. The J segment lost 6 bases and the V segment lost 4 bases, leaving 6 bases of the junction unmatched. Germline CDR1 reads SGHTA; CDR2 reads FQGTGA. The CDR3 consists of 13 residues. CDR3 in amino acids: CASSSRQGGEQYF. The CDR3 coding sequence is TGTGCCAGCAGCTCACGACAGGGTGGCGAGCAGTACTTC.

V usage is TRBV6-5 and J usage is TRBJ2-3; D may be TRBD1 (5 bases). The CDR3 has 14 residues. V gave up 6 bases and J gave up 1 base, with 11 bases separating them. CDR1 MNHEY and CDR2 SVGAGI come from the germline V gene. CDR3 DNA sequence: TGTGCCAGCAGACCCGTGGGGCGCACAGATACGCAGTATTTT. This sequence encodes CASRPVGRTDTQYF.

The V and J genes are TRBV28 and TRBJ1-6; 8 bases fit TRBD1. Germline assignment: CDR1 MDHEN and CDR2 SYDVKM. The CDR3 is 14 amino acids. CDR3 coding DNA: TGTGCAGTGGCTTTGGGACAGGTGGATTCACCCCTCCACTTT. It is translated as CAVALGQVDSPLHF.

J is TRBJ2-7 and V is TRBV19; 10 positions match TRBD2. V lost 3 bases, J lost 4 bases, and 3 bases stayed unmatched. The V gene's germline CDR1 is LNHDA and CDR2 SQIVND (reference sequence). CDR3 length: 14 amino acids. In nucleotides, the CDR3 is TGTGCCAGTAGTATCCTAGCGGGAGCTTACGAGCAGTACTTC. Protein product: CASSILAGAYEQYF. Combining the CDR3 with reference TRBV19 and TRBJ2-7 gives the whole variable domain DGGITQSPKYLFRKEGQNVTLSCEQNLNHDAMYWYRQDPGQGLRLIYYSQIVNDFQKGDIAEGYSVSREKKESFPLTVTSAQKNPTAFYLCASSILAGAYEQYFGPGTRLTVT.

The V call is TRBV2, the J call TRBJ2-5; D not resolved. The CDR3 is 12 residues long. Trimming pared 5 bases from V and 5 bases from J, leaving 9 bases between. Per germline, CDR1 SNHLY and CDR2 FYNNEI. The CDR3 sequence: CASSPLRETQYF. The CDR3 DNA reads as TGTGCCAGCAGTCCACTAAGGGAGACCCAGTACTTC.

The rearrangement links TRBV30 to TRBJ1-1; unclear D gene. The CDR3 is 14 residues long. Per the germline V gene, CDR1 is GTSNPN and CDR2 is SVGIG (reference sequence). The V and J ends lost 0 bases and 6 bases respectively, with 14 bases between them. The CDR3 nucleotides are TGTGCCTGGAGTGTACCCCCGCAACAAGCTGAAGCTTTCTTT. Translated: CAWSVPPQQAEAFF.

The CDR3 region is CASSLGSSGRGGVYIQYF. CDR3 DNA: TGTGCCAGCAGTTTAGGTTCTAGCGGGAGAGGGGGGGTATACATTCAGTACTTC. The chain couples TRBV27 to TRBJ2-4; 10 bases agree with TRBD2. This CDR3 is 18 amino acids long. The V gene end was trimmed by 2 bases and the J gene end by 8 bases; junction bases not matched to a gene: 15. The germline CDR1 and CDR2 sequences are MNHEY and SMNVEV (reference sequence).

The V call is TRBV11-3, the J call TRBJ2-1; 11 nucleotides line up with TRBD2. This CDR3 is 15 amino acids long. V was clipped by 5 bases and J by 9 bases; unmatched bases: 9. Germline lookup yields CDR1 SGHNT and CDR2 YENEEA. CDR3 sequence: CASSVEPGLAAEQFF. For the CDR3, the DNA is TGTGCCAGCAGCGTCGAACCGGGACTAGCGGCTGAGCAGTTCTTC.

Only one count was recorded for this clone. The chain joins TRBV2 to TRBJ2-7; 15 nucleotides line up with TRBD2. There are 15 residues in the CDR3. V was clipped by 7 bases and J by 7 bases; unmatched bases: 8. CDR1 SNHLY and CDR2 FYNNEI come from the germline V gene. CDR3 DNA: TGTGCCAGCACTCTGGGACTAGCGGGAGGAGTTGAGCAGTACTTC. It codes for CASTLGLAGGVEQYF. Variable domain in full (rest from reference TRBV2 and TRBJ2-7): EPEVTQTPSHQVTQMGQEVILRCVPISNHLYFYWYRQILGQKVEFLVSFYNNEISEKSEIFDDQFSVERPDGSNFTLKIRSTKLEDSAMYFCASTLGLAGGVEQYFGPGTRLTVT.

The genes are TRBV14 and TRBJ2-2, with 7 bases matching TRBD1. This CDR3 contains 15 residues. Trimming removed 5 bases from V and 7 bases from J; junction bases left unmatched: 10. Germline loops: CDR1 SGHDN, CDR2 FVKESK. The CDR3 reads CASSLLTGSIGELFF. The DNA for the CDR3 is TGTGCCAGCAGCTTACTGACAGGGAGTATCGGGGAGCTGTTTTTT. Full variable domain (missing parts from reference TRBV14 and TRBJ2-2): EAGVTQFPSHSVIEKGQTVTLRCDPISGHDNLYWYRRVMGKEIKFLLHFVKESKQDESGMPNNRFLAERTGGTYSTLKVQPAELEDSGVYFCASSLLTGSIGELFFGEGSRLTVL.

The chain couples TRBV11-2 to TRBJ1-3; D not certain. V shed 5 bases and J shed 0 bases, with 14 bases lying between them. The CDR3 consists of 16 residues. Germline CDR1 is SGHAT and CDR2 is FQNNGV. The CDR3: CASSLAGGLSGNTIYF. CDR3 coding DNA: TGTGCCAGCAGCCTCGCGGGCGGCCTCTCTGGAAACACCATATATTTT. Full variable domain (missing parts from reference TRBV11-2 and TRBJ1-3): EAGVAQSPRYKIIEKRQSVAFWCNPISGHATLYWYQQILGQGPKLLIQFQNNGVVDDSQLPKDRFSAERLKGVDSTLKIQPAKLEDSAVYLCASSLAGGLSGNTIYFGEGSWLTVV.

V and J are TRBV7-2 and TRBJ2-2; no reliable D call. V dropped 2 bases and J dropped 1 base, with 8 bases sitting between them. Germline loops: CDR1 SGHTA, CDR2 FQGNSA. The CDR3 has 15 residues. CDR3 sequence (DNA): TGTGCCAGCAGCTTAATGGCGGAGAACACCGGGGAGCTGTTTTTT. The encoded protein is CASSLMAENTGELFF.

This clone was counted once. This chain links TRBV10-1 with TRBJ1-2; D is unresolved. CDR3 length equals 13 residues. V gave up 5 bases and J gave up 7 bases, with 14 bases separating them. CDR1 and CDR2 from the germline V gene are WNHNN and SYGVQD (reference sequence). CDR3 sequence: CASSSEADRGYTF. The DNA for the CDR3 is TGCGCCAGCAGTTCAGAGGCAGACCGTGGCTACACCTTC.

This rearrangement joins TRBV18 to TRBJ1-1; 7 nucleotides agree with TRBD1. This CDR3 comprises 14 residues. Germline V CDR1 and CDR2: KGHSH, LQKENI. V lost 3 bases, J lost 3 bases, and 4 bases stayed unmatched. CDR3 sequence reads: CASSPQGVDTEAFF. In DNA form, the CDR3 reads TGTGCCAGCTCACCCCAGGGGGTAGACACTGAAGCTTTCTTT.

This clone was counted a few times. The rearrangement links TRBV6-6 to TRBJ1-3, with D perhaps TRBD1 (6 bases). V lost 5 bases, J lost 0 bases, and 11 bases lay in between. Germline V lookup: CDR1 MNHNY, CDR2 SVGAGI (reference sequence). This CDR3 spans 15 amino acids. CDR3 protein: CASSQTGRSGNTIYF. In DNA, the CDR3 is TGTGCCAGCAGTCAAACAGGGCGCTCTGGAAACACCATATATTTT.

This chain joins TRBV7-8 and TRBJ2-7, with D unresolved. The V gene lost 6 bases and the J gene lost 0 bases, with 9 bases spanning the gap. Per the germline V gene, CDR1 is SGHVS and CDR2 is FQNEAQ. The CDR3 loop spans 13 amino acids. CDR3 DNA: TGTGCCAGCAGTGGGCAGTACTCCTACGAGCAGTACTTC. Its protein is CASSGQYSYEQYF.

The chain has TRBV6-2 or TRBV6-3 and TRBJ2-3; the match to TRBD2 covers 8 bases. Unmatched junction bases numbered 12, after V lost 2 bases and J lost 2 bases. From germline, CDR1 is MNHEY and CDR2 SVGEGT. The CDR3 is 18 residues long. CDR3 amino acids: CASSYSLRGGLNTDTQYF. The CDR3 DNA is TGTGCCAGCAGTTACAGTCTCCGGGGGGGGCTCAACACAGATACGCAGTATTTT.

V is TRBV28 and J is TRBJ2-5; 7 nucleotides align to TRBD2. This CDR3 is 15 amino acids long. V lost 3 bases to trimming and J lost 1 base; unmatched junction nucleotides: 5. Germline-derived CDR1 and CDR2 are MDHEN and SYDVKM. This chain's CDR3 is CASSLTGRTQETQYF. The CDR3 DNA follows: TGTGCCAGCAGTTTGACCGGGAGGACCCAAGAGACCCAGTACTTC.

The V gene is TRBV6-5, the J gene TRBJ2-7; D unresolved. Germline values: CDR1 MNHEY, CDR2 SVGAGI. The CDR3 runs 14 residues. Trimming removed 6 bases at V and 0 bases at J, with 12 bases between. The CDR3 DNA is TGTGCCAGCAGCCGTAGTGCCAACTCCTACGAGCAGTACTTC. It specifies CASSRSANSYEQYF.

This sequence joins TRBV24-1 and TRBJ2-1, with no clear D. This CDR3 has 16 residues. The V end lost 3 bases, the J end lost 0 bases, and 11 bases lay between the germline ends. Germline V CDR1 and CDR2: KGHDR, SFDVKD. The CDR3 nucleotides read TGTGCCACCAGTGATGCGAGCACGGGCTCCTACAATGAGCAGTTCTTC. This encodes CATSDASTGSYNEQFF.

This sequence joins TRBV19 and TRBJ1-5; D remains ambiguous. The CDR3 is made up of 17 amino acids. The germline V gene encodes CDR1 LNHDA and CDR2 SQIVND (reference sequence). Between the trimmed V and J ends, which lost 5 bases and 1 base, there was a span of 18 bases. The CDR3 region is CASSSLGDLGSNQPQHF. DNA of the CDR3: TGTGCCAGTAGTTCCCTGGGAGATTTAGGGAGCAATCAGCCCCAGCATTTT.

In DNA form, the CDR3 reads TGCAGCGTTGTGGGTGTCGGGAGCTGGAATGAGCAGTTCTTC. This translates into CSVVGVGSWNEQFF. The gene calls are TRBV29-1 and TRBJ2-1; D is possibly TRBD2 (6 bases). Germline lookup yields CDR1 SQVTM and CDR2 ANQGSEA. Trimming took 4 bases from V and 7 from J, leaving 17 bases between them. The CDR3 covers 14 residues.

This rearrangement joins TRBV2 to TRBJ1-2, with D possibly being TRBD1 (6 bases). Germline V lookup: CDR1 SNHLY, CDR2 FYNNEI. The V end lost 0 bases, the J end lost 1 base, and 21 bases lay between the germline ends. The CDR3 sequence is 19 residues long. The CDR3 sequence is CASSEALLMGDTSNYGYTF. CDR3 DNA sequence: TGTGCCAGCAGTGAAGCGCTTCTCATGGGGGACACTAGTAACTATGGCTACACCTTC.

The table lists this clone with a few counts. CDR3 sequence (DNA): TGTGCCAGCAGCGAGTCCCCCCCCCACGAGCAGTTCTTC. This gives the protein CASSESPPHEQFF. The V gene is TRBV11-3, the J gene TRBJ2-1, with D unclear. The CDR3 has 13 amino acids. V was pared by 5 bases and J by 10 bases, with 15 bases between. CDR1 SGHNT and CDR2 YENEEA come from the germline V gene.

The chain carries TRBV18 and TRBJ2-3; TRBD1 might be the D (5 bases). CDR1 is KGHSH and CDR2 is LQKENI in the germline V gene. The CDR3 sequence is 16 residues long. V dropped 0 bases and J dropped 4 bases, with 14 bases sitting between them. The CDR3 is CASSPPQGTSPDTQYF. CDR3 DNA sequence: TGTGCCAGCTCACCACCGCAGGGTACGTCCCCAGATACGCAGTATTTT.

Only a few counts were recorded for this clone. V gene TRBV19 combines with J gene TRBJ2-5, with 7 bases identical to TRBD1. This CDR3 comprises 17 residues. Germline V gene sequence: CDR1 LNHDA, CDR2 SQIVND (reference sequence). The trim removed 3 bases at V and 6 bases at J, leaving 16 bases unmatched. This chain's CDR3 is CASSIGRINTGAKTQYF. The CDR3 DNA sequence: TGTGCCAGTAGTATTGGTCGGATAAACACAGGGGCAAAGACCCAGTACTTC. Full variable domain (outside the CDR3, taken from reference TRBV19 and TRBJ2-5): DGGITQSPKYLFRKEGQNVTLSCEQNLNHDAMYWYRQDPGQGLRLIYYSQIVNDFQKGDIAEGYSVSREKKESFPLTVTSAQKNPTAFYLCASSIGRINTGAKTQYFGPGTRLLVL.

J is TRBJ1-1 and V is TRBV6-5; maybe TRBD1 (5 bases). CDR3 length equals 15 residues. V lost 4 bases, J lost 3 bases, and 15 bases lay in between. The germline gives CDR1 MNHEY, CDR2 SVGAGI. DNA for the CDR3: TGTGCCAGCAGTTCTCACGGGGGAAGGGACACTGAAGCTTTCTTT. Its protein product is CASSSHGGRDTEAFF.

CDR3 bases: TGTGCCAGTAGTACCCCTGCGGACAGTGTTAGCAATCAGCCCCAGCATTTT. This translates into CASSTPADSVSNQPQHF. The J gene is TRBJ1-5, the V gene TRBV19; perhaps TRBD1 as D (6 bases). V lost 4 bases to trimming and J lost 0 bases, with 16 bases between them. Per the germline V gene, CDR1 is LNHDA and CDR2 is SQIVND (reference sequence). The CDR3 has 17 amino acids.

This chain uses TRBV11-2 with TRBJ2-6; 8 bases are shared with TRBD1. This CDR3 has 18 amino acids. The germline V gene has CDR1 SGHAT and CDR2 FQNNGV. Trimming removed 5 bases from V and 1 base from J; junction bases left unmatched: 10. Here the CDR3 DNA reads TGTGCCAGCAGCCCCCCCGGGACAGGAGGATCTGGGGCCAACGTCCTGACTTTC. Amino acids: CASSPPGTGGSGANVLTF.